This TCR beta chain was documented in a study of spatial heterogeneity in lung cancer. The time point was: sample taken at primary tumor resection. Tumor, nontumor lung or frozen PBMC supplied whole RNA, sequenced without sorting. The V and J ends lost 0 bases and 2 bases respectively, with 5 bases between them. The CDR3 loop spans 13 amino acids. Per germline, CDR1 SGDLS and CDR2 YYNGEE. The study's findings and limits: Tumor mutation count correlated with how many alpha and beta TCRs expanded intratumorally.

This clonotype was picked up many times. The antigen remains unidentified. A library made for alpha chains picked up this beta chain off target, so its size means little. TCRdb re-called the 5' RACE reads through MiXCR, storing one row per CDR3 protein. The repertoire includes approximately 10,000 distinct CDR3 sequences, roughly 5.2% of them detected once, and around 11% sits in the top ten. The starting material was lung tumor tissue, obtained at surgery. The clonotype comes from a male donor with early-stage non-small cell lung cancer. The rearrangement joins TRBV9 to TRBJ1-1, with D unclear. Here the CDR3 reads CASSVEGNTEAFF. In nucleotides, the CDR3 is TGTGCCAGCAGCGTAGAGGGTAACACTGAAGCTTTCTTT.